These 21 T cell receptor beta chains came from one sample sequenced in a study of T cells after yellow fever vaccination. MiXCR was run by TCRdb on the 5' RACE reads, yielding one entry per CDR3 protein. This sample has roughly 330,000 distinct CDR3 sequences; roughly 7% occur once, and the top ten carry 15% to 20%. Source: PBMCs, taken around 45 days after the first yellow fever vaccination. These TCRs come from a man aged 18-30 years who received the YFV17D yellow fever vaccine.

This clonotype turned up a few times. This chain uses TRBV4-3 with TRBJ2-7, with 11 bases aligning to TRBD2. CDR3 length: 17 amino acids. Germline CDR1 and CDR2: LGHNA and YSLEER. The V gene end was trimmed by 0 bases and the J gene end by 4 bases; junction bases not matched to a gene: 8. CDR3 DNA: TGCGCCAGCAGCCAAGATCCCTCGGGACTAGCGGTGTACGAGCAGTACTTC. Translated: CASSQDPSGLAVYEQYF.

There are a few counts of this clonotype. The chain uses TRBV4-3 and TRBJ1-6; 7 bases are a match to TRBD1. The CDR3 covers 15 residues. Trimming removed 6 bases from V and 10 bases from J; junction bases left unmatched: 12. The germline gives CDR1 LGHNA, CDR2 YSLEER. This CDR3 reads CASRVGGGVESPLHF. CDR3 sequence (DNA): TGCGCCAGCAGGGTGGGAGGGGGCGTTGAATCACCCCTCCACTTT.

This clonotype was counted only a few times. The V gene is TRBV4-1, the J gene TRBJ2-4; D assignment may be TRBD1 or TRBD2 (6 bases each). With 2 bases removed from V and 4 bases from J, the gap between germline ends came to 21 bases. CDR3 length: 18 residues. Germline loops: CDR1 MGHRA, CDR2 YSYEKL. CDR3 in DNA: TGCGCCAGCAGCCAAAAGGGGGGCCCGGCAGGGTCAAAAAACATTCAGTACTTC. Its translation: CASSQKGGPAGSKNIQYF.

The V gene is TRBV28, the J gene TRBJ2-5; 11 nucleotides align to TRBD1. CDR1 and CDR2 from the germline V gene are MDHEN and SYDVKM. Unmatched junction bases numbered 9, after V lost 5 bases and J lost 4 bases. The CDR3 covers 16 residues. CDR3 nucleotides: TGTGCCAGCAGTACGCCGGGACAGGGGGAAGGAGAGACCCAGTACTTC. Encoded protein: CASSTPGQGEGETQYF.

J is TRBJ2-7 and V is TRBV11-2, with D uncertain. The CDR3 extends over 14 amino acids. Trimming stripped 3 bases from V and 3 bases from J, with 12 bases between. Germline CDR1 and CDR2: SGHAT and FQNNGV. The CDR3 sequence is CASSFYPESYEQYF. In nucleotides, the CDR3 is TGTGCCAGCAGCTTTTATCCGGAGAGCTACGAGCAGTACTTC.

The rearrangement joins TRBV5-6 to TRBJ2-5; TRBD2 is a possible D gene (7 bases). Germline CDR1 is SGHDT and CDR2 is YYEEEE. V lost 4 bases to trimming and J lost 4 bases, with 14 bases between them. CDR3 length equals 14 residues. The CDR3 spells CASSRAGAPETQYF. CDR3 nucleotide sequence: TGTGCCAGCAGCCGGGCGGGGGCCCCAGAGACCCAGTACTTC.

This clonotype was seen ten or more times. The rearrangement links TRBV5-1 to TRBJ2-2; a weak D match, TRBD1 (6 bases). The germline V and J ends were trimmed by 3 bases and 1 base, with 10 bases remaining between them. Per the germline V gene, CDR1 is SGHRS and CDR2 is YFSETQ. This CDR3 contains 15 residues. The DNA for the CDR3 is TGCGCCAGCAGCTACGGACAGAGGAACACCGGGGAGCTGTTTTTT. Protein: CASSYGQRNTGELFF.

For this clonotype: One end of the junction does not line up with germline, which may come from a read error. The chain couples TRBV7-2 to TRBJ2-1, with 8 bases fitting TRBD2. The V gene's germline CDR1 is SGHTA and CDR2 FQGNSA. The CDR3 has 14 residues. CDR3 sequence: CDSSLRAGGNEQFF. CDR3 bases: TGTGACAGCAGCTTAAGGGCGGGGGGCAATGAGCAGTTCTTC.

This clonotype has ten or more counts. The genes are TRBV4-3 and TRBJ2-3; perhaps D is TRBD1 or TRBD2 (6 bases each). The V and J ends lost 0 bases and 14 bases respectively, with 12 bases between them. The CDR3 length is 12 residues. Per the germline V gene, CDR1 is LGHNA and CDR2 is YSLEER. The CDR3 DNA is TGCGCCAGCAGCCAAGAAGGGGGGAGGCGGTATTTT. Protein: CASSQEGGRRYF.

The genes are TRBV4-3 and TRBJ1-5; perhaps TRBD1 as D (6 bases). CDR3 length equals 16 residues. Germline CDR1 reads LGHNA; CDR2 reads YSLEER. V lost 3 bases and J lost 7, with 19 bases in between. As DNA, the CDR3 is TGCGCCAGCAGCCAGGATTTACAGGGTTGGGGCCAGCCCCAGCATTTT. Translation gives CASSQDLQGWGQPQHF.

This chain links TRBV2 with TRBJ2-7; TRBD2 might be the D (6 bases). The V end lost 6 bases, the J end lost 1 base, and 16 bases lay between the germline ends. The germline V gene encodes CDR1 SNHLY and CDR2 FYNNEI. There are 15 residues in the CDR3. CDR3 amino acids: CASSAGPWGSYEQYF. The CDR3 region has the DNA TGTGCCAGCAGCGCGGGACCGTGGGGTTCCTACGAGCAGTACTTC.

This sequence joins TRBV5-1 and TRBJ1-1; the match to TRBD1 covers 9 bases. The CDR3 spans 13 residues. CDR1 is SGHRS and CDR2 is YFSETQ in the germline V gene. Trimming at V came to 4 bases and at J to 7 bases, leaving 5 bases not matched to a gene. The CDR3 sequence is CASSPQGAGEAFF. In DNA, the CDR3 is TGCGCCAGCAGCCCACAGGGGGCCGGTGAAGCTTTCTTT. The full variable domain, its missing parts supplied by reference TRBV5-1 and TRBJ1-1, is KAGVTQTPRYLIKTRGQQVTLSCSPISGHRSVSWYQQTPGQGLQFLFEYFSETQRNKGNFPGRFSGRQFSNSRSEMNVSTLELGDSALYLCASSPQGAGEAFFGQGTRLTVV.

This clonotype has a handful of counts. The chain employs TRBV5-5 and TRBJ2-1; D uncertain. Trimming took 3 bases from V and 0 from J, leaving 10 bases between them. Germline V gene lookup returns CDR1 SGHKS and CDR2 YYEKEE (reference sequence). This CDR3 has 15 residues. CDR3: CASSSIQSSYNEQFF. The CDR3 region has the DNA TGTGCCAGCAGCTCGATACAGAGCTCCTACAATGAGCAGTTCTTC.

The sample holds many counts of this clonotype. The chain combines TRBV19 with TRBJ1-1; D gene unclear. The V end was cut by 6 bases, the J end by 4 bases, with 12 bases between. Germline V gene lookup returns CDR1 LNHDA and CDR2 SQIVND (reference sequence). The CDR3 has 13 amino acids. DNA of the CDR3: TGTGCCAGTAGCCAACAAGTCGGCACTGAAGCTTTCTTT. The encoded protein is CASSQQVGTEAFF.

This clonotype was detected only a few times. The CDR3 DNA reads as TGTGCCAGCGCAAGGGGAGACGGGACAGGGGATTCACCCCTCCACTTT. The encoded protein is CASARGDGTGDSPLHF. The rearrangement uses TRBV5-6 and TRBJ1-6, with 10 bases aligning to TRBD1. With 7 bases clipped from V and 8 bases from J, the junction kept 12 bases outside the gene matches. Per the germline V gene, CDR1 is SGHDT and CDR2 is YYEEEE. The CDR3 has 16 residues.

This clonotype was found many times. This chain connects TRBV20-1 to TRBJ2-7, with 7 bases that match TRBD1. The V segment lost 6 bases and the J segment 2 bases; nucleotides outside the gene matches: 13. The CDR3 runs 15 residues. CDR1 is DFQATT and CDR2 is SNEGSKA in the germline V gene (reference sequence). The CDR3 bases are TGCAGTGCAGCTCATACAGGGGTTATTACCTACGAGCAGTACTTC. Its translation: CSAAHTGVITYEQYF.

The chain recombines TRBV5-4 with TRBJ2-3, with D possibly matching TRBD2 (6 bases). CDR3 length equals 17 residues. V shed 4 bases and J shed 0 bases, with 18 bases lying between them. Per germline, CDR1 SGHNT and CDR2 YYREEE (reference sequence). CDR3 in DNA: TGTGCCAGCAGCCCTCCGGGACTTGCAACTAGCACAGATACGCAGTATTTT. Its protein product is CASSPPGLATSTDTQYF.

The sample holds a few counts of this clonotype. The chain recombines TRBV7-2 with TRBJ1-1; D remains ambiguous. The germline V gene encodes CDR1 SGHTA and CDR2 FQGNSA. The CDR3 runs 13 residues. The V and J ends lost 8 bases and 1 base respectively, with 11 bases between them. CDR3 DNA sequence: TGTGCCAGCCGGAGCCTTCCGAACACTGAAGCTTTCTTT. Amino acids: CASRSLPNTEAFF.

This clonotype was observed many times. This chain links TRBV5-1 with TRBJ1-2; 10 bases are shared with TRBD1. This CDR3 comprises 16 residues. The germline V gene encodes CDR1 SGHRS and CDR2 YFSETQ. Unmatched junction bases numbered 9, after V lost 4 bases and J lost 3 bases. The CDR3 region is CASSVSGTGDYYGYTF. DNA of the CDR3: TGCGCCAGCAGCGTCTCCGGGACAGGGGATTACTATGGCTACACCTTC.

This clonotype was picked up a small number of times. The J gene is TRBJ1-6, the V gene TRBV6-1; D is uncertain. In germline, CDR1 is MNHNS, CDR2 SASEGT. The ends were cut back, 6 bases at V and 13 bases at J, with 22 bases in the middle. The CDR3 is 15 residues long. CDR3 nucleotide sequence: TGTGCCAGCAGGGACCAAGCCGGCCTAAGTCATCCCCTCCACTTT. It yields the protein CASRDQAGLSHPLHF.

This clonotype was seen a few times. J is TRBJ2-1 and V is TRBV20-1; TRBD1 or TRBD2 may be the D gene (5 bases each). From germline, CDR1 is DFQATT and CDR2 SNEGSKA (reference sequence). V lost 1 base, J lost 7 bases, and 17 bases lay in between. This CDR3 region has 15 residues. This CDR3 is CSARVPSGWRNEQFF. DNA of the CDR3: TGCAGTGCTAGAGTACCGTCAGGGTGGAGGAATGAGCAGTTCTTC.